This T cell receptor beta chain was observed in a study of control samples from healthy donors and cancer patients. Method: immunoSEQ multiplex PCR; TCRdb's copy keeps in-frame clones and lacks some. The sample records tens of thousands of clones, roughly nine tenths being singletons. V lost 0 bases to trimming and J lost 3 bases, with 9 bases between them. The germline CDR1 and CDR2 sequences are LNHNV and YYDKDF (reference sequence). The CDR3 is made up of 15 amino acids. The chain links TRBV15 to TRBJ1-5, with D unclear. The sequenced material came from PBMCs. This receptor was obtained from a man aged 55 to 69 with colorectal cancer. CDR3 region: CATSREWGANQPQHF. In DNA, the CDR3 is TGTGCCACCAGCAGAGAATGGGGTGCCAATCAGCCCCAGCATTTT.